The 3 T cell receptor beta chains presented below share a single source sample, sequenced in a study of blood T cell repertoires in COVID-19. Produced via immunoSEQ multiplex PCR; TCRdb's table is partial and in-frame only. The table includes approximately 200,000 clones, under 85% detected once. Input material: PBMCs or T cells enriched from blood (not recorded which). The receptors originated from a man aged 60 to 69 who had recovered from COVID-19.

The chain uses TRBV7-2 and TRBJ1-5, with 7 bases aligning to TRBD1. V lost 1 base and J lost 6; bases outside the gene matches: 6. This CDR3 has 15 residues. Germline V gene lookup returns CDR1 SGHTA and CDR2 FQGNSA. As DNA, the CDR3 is TGTGCCAGCAGCTTAGGGGGGACAGCACTTCAGCCCCAGCATTTT. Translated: CASSLGGTALQPQHF. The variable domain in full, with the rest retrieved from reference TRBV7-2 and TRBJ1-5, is GAGVSQSPSNKVTEKGKDVELRCDPISGHTALYWYRQSLGQGLEFLIYFQGNSAPDKSGLPSDRFSAERTGGSVSTLTIQRTQQEDSAVYLCASSLGGTALQPQHFGDGTRLSIL.

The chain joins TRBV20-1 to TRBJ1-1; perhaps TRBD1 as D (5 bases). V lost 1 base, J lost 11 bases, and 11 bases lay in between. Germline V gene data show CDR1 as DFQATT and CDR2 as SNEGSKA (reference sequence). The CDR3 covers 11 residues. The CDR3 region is CSARGDFGAFF. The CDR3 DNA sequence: TGCAGTGCTAGAGGGGACTTCGGGGCTTTCTTT.

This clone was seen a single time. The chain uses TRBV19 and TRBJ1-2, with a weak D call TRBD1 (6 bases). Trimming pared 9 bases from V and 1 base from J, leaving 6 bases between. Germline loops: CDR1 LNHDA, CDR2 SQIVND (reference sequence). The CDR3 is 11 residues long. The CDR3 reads CASRGNYGYTF. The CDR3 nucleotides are TGTGCCAGCAGGGGTAACTATGGCTACACCTTC.